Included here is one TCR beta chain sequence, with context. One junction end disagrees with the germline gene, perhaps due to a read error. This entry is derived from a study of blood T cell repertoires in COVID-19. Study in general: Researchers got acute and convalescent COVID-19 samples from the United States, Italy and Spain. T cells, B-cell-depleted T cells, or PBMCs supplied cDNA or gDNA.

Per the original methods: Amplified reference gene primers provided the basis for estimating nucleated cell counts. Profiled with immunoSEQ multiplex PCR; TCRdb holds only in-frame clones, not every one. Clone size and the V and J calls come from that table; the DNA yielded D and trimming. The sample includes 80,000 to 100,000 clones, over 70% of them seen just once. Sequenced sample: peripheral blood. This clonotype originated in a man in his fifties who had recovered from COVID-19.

CDR3 nucleotides: TGTGCTAGCAGCCCGGGACTAGATGCCCAGTACTTC. This encodes CASSPGLDAQYF. The chain recombines TRBV7-7 with TRBJ2-5; 8 nucleotides align to TRBD2. Germline-derived CDR1 and CDR2 are SSHAT and FNYEAQ (reference sequence). CDR3 length: 12 amino acids.